A selection of T cell receptor beta chains follows, all from one sample in a study of T cells in tuberculosis. Profiled with immunoSEQ multiplex PCR; TCRdb holds only in-frame clones, not every one. The sample contains about 34,000 clones, approximately 91% of which appear only once. The sequenced sample was PBMCs. These receptors were taken from a donor aged 10 to 29 with latent tuberculosis or without tuberculosis infection. Both conserved end residues are part of each CDR3. A D gene is named only where the DNA matches it firmly.

V gene	J gene	D gene	CDR3 protein
TRBV27	TRBJ1-5	NA	CASSLYYSNQPQHF
TRBV7-2	TRBJ1-6	TRBD1	CASSSNLGQASNSPLHF
TRBV5-5	TRBJ1-1	NA	CASLGRGARTEAFF
TRBV10-3	TRBJ2-3	NA	CAISESSRGTDTQYF
TRBV11-2	TRBJ2-1	TRBD2	CASSTRLAGENEQFF
TRBV2	TRBJ2-3	TRBD2	CASSRGGLGDTQYF
TRBV27	TRBJ2-2	TRBD2	CASSFSLAGPGELFF
TRBV4-3	TRBJ2-1	TRBD2	CASSSSGGGYNEQFF
TRBV5-6	TRBJ2-7	TRBD1	CASSLSTGYSYEQYF
TRBV29-1	TRBJ1-2	NA	CSVRGRVTANYGYTF
TRBV19	TRBJ1-3	NA	CASSIGGRGNTIYF
TRBV5-1	TRBJ1-1	NA	CASSFGEATEAFF
TRBV29-1	TRBJ2-7	NA	CSVEAGHEQYF
TRBV28	TRBJ2-1	TRBD2	CASSLTHPGLAGEQFF
TRBV5-6	TRBJ2-2	TRBD1	CASSGTENTGELFF
TRBV4-1	TRBJ1-1	NA	CASSQPGETNTEAFF
TRBV9	TRBJ2-5	NA	CASSVAPTEGETQYF
TRBV11-3	TRBJ1-1	TRBD1	CASSAGQGRNTEAFF
TRBV27	TRBJ1-6	TRBD1	CASSLSQGPSSYNSPLHF
TRBV29-1	TRBJ1-2	NA	CSVERVGGYTF
TRBV7-8	TRBJ2-3	TRBD2	CASSLFSSSGSGTDTQYF
TRBV5-1	TRBJ1-1	NA	CASSLGAGTEAFF
TRBV19	TRBJ2-6	TRBD1	CASSGRTGGASGANVLTF
TRBV7-2	TRBJ1-1	NA	CASSLELTVEAFF
TRBV7-7	TRBJ2-5	TRBD1	CASSSDRGETQYF
TRBV4-3	TRBJ2-7	TRBD2	CASSQGASGGYEQYF
TRBV27	TRBJ2-7	NA	CASSHPGEFSYEQYF
TRBV6-5	TRBJ2-7	NA	CASSPFGGKEQYF
TRBV7-9	TRBJ2-5	NA	CASQGTETFQETQYF
TRBV5-1	TRBJ2-7	TRBD2	CASSNSGSSIFSSAYEQYF
TRBV6-5	TRBJ2-1	TRBD1	CASSTGTGGIGEQFF
TRBV6-1	TRBJ2-2	NA	CASIRTLNTGELFF
TRBV18	TRBJ2-1	TRBD1	CASSSRQGSYNEQFF
TRBV2	TRBJ2-3	NA	CASSVGGASTDTQYF
TRBV19	TRBJ2-2	NA	CASSPLVEGTGELFF
TRBV5-8	TRBJ1-5	NA	CASSHYSRQGRNQPQHF
TRBV6-5	TRBJ2-1	NA	CASSYVRGNEQFF
TRBV25-1	TRBJ2-7	NA	CASSEWGVSYEQYF
TRBV11-3	TRBJ2-6	TRBD1	CASSLGTGSYIANVLTF
TRBV12-5	TRBJ1-5	NA	CASGRDNQPQHF
TRBV6-5	TRBJ1-2	NA	CASSSGSLNYGYTF